The clone carrying this T cell receptor beta chain was seen a single time. Antigen specificity is unknown. Trimming removed 7 bases from V and 5 bases from J, with 17 bases in between. The CDR3 loop spans 14 amino acids. These data come from a study of T cells in Graves' hyperthyroidism and ophthalmopathy. Broader study findings: Appearing also in blood were most of the thyroid clonotypes expanded above 0.001.

Amplification of TCR beta CDR3 regions used RNA as the template. In the first-round RT-PCR of the TCR CDR3, the HTBI primer set was used. One entry per CDR3 protein results from TCRdb running MiXCR on the multiplex PCR reads. Of some 400,000 distinct CDR3 sequences in the sample, over 15% are singletons; the top ten hold around 3.4%. Those patients with uncontrolled infection, other autoimmune disease, pregnancy or lactation were excluded. Fresh peripheral blood, about 9.3 ml, yielded the PBMCs. The rearrangement joins TRBV12-3 or TRBV12-4 to TRBJ1-2; D is undetermined. Sequenced: blood. This TCR was sampled from a woman between 18 and 30 years old with Graves' hyperthyroidism. CDR3 sequence: CASNPGRFVYGYTF. CDR3 nucleotide sequence: TGTGCCAGCAACCCCGGCCGATTTGTTTATGGCTACACCTTC.